The 30 T cell receptor beta chains below all came from one sample that was sequenced in a study of T cells in tuberculosis. Data came from immunoSEQ multiplex PCR; TCRdb stores just in-frame clones and leaves some out. The table has 40,000 to 50,000 clones, roughly 96% seen once. Sequencing was done on a sample of PBMCs. The source of these receptors is a donor between 10 and 35 years old with latent tuberculosis or without tuberculosis infection.

This chain links TRBV4-2 with TRBJ1-6; 9 nucleotides match TRBD1. The length of the CDR3 is 13 residues. Losses at the gene ends were 2 bases for V and 14 bases for J; bases not matched to a gene: 4. CDR1 LGHNA and CDR2 YNFKEQ come from the germline V gene. DNA for the CDR3: TGTGCCAGCAGCCAATGGGACAGGGAGGCCCTCCACTTT. Its translation is CASSQWDREALHF.

The J gene is TRBJ1-5, the V gene TRBV2, with D tentatively TRBD1 (5 bases). V lost 8 bases and J lost 5, with 13 bases in between. Looked up from germline, CDR1 is SNHLY and CDR2 is FYNNEI. This CDR3 comprises 13 residues. CDR3 amino acids: CASEIDSYQPQHF. In DNA form, the CDR3 reads TGTGCCAGCGAAATAGACAGTTATCAGCCCCAGCATTTT.

V is TRBV6-5 and J is TRBJ1-1, with TRBD1 matching over 7 bases. This CDR3 contains 13 residues. Germline values: CDR1 MNHEY, CDR2 SVGAGI. Unmatched junction bases numbered 7, after V lost 5 bases and J lost 7 bases. CDR3 loop: CASSTGTAYEAFF. CDR3 nucleotides: TGTGCCAGCAGTACCGGGACAGCCTATGAAGCTTTCTTT.

The chain uses TRBV9 and TRBJ1-6, with a possible D match to TRBD1 (6 bases). The CDR3 is 18 amino acids. V was pared by 0 bases and J by 0 bases, with 13 bases between. From germline, CDR1 is SGDLS and CDR2 YYNGEE. The CDR3 protein is CASSVEGQTSSYNSPLHF. The CDR3 region has the DNA TGTGCCAGCAGCGTAGAAGGACAGACCAGCTCCTATAATTCACCCCTCCACTTT.

The gene calls are TRBV19 and TRBJ2-7, with 8 bases aligning to TRBD2. CDR3 length: 14 residues. The junction had 9 bases not matched to a gene; V was cut back by 5 bases and J by 6 bases. Looked up from germline, CDR1 is LNHDA and CDR2 is SQIVND (reference sequence). CDR3 in amino acids: CASSSGLERGEQYF. DNA for the CDR3: TGTGCCAGTAGTTCGGGACTAGAGCGGGGCGAGCAGTACTTC.

The chain is built from TRBV29-1 and TRBJ1-1; D call uncertain. Germline V gene sequence: CDR1 SQVTM, CDR2 ANQGSEA. With 7 bases removed from V and 4 bases from J, the gap between germline ends came to 16 bases. The CDR3 is made up of 13 amino acids. Written as DNA, the CDR3 is TGCAGCGCCCCTATCCGGGGATCCACTGAAGCTTTCTTT. Its translation is CSAPIRGSTEAFF. Full variable domain (remainder filled in from reference TRBV29-1 and TRBJ1-1): SAVISQKPSRDICQRGTSLTIQCQVDSQVTMMFWYRQQPGQSLTLIATANQGSEATYESGFVIDKFPISRPNLTFSTLTVSNMSPEDSSIYLCSAPIRGSTEAFFGQGTRLTVV.

The chain links TRBV25-1 to TRBJ2-5, with D possibly being TRBD2 (7 bases). V was shortened by 6 bases and J by 3 bases, with 17 bases between the two germline ends. Germline CDR1 MGHDK, CDR2 SYGVNS. The CDR3 is 15 amino acids. CDR3 residues: CASSLGGRGEETQYF. The CDR3 coding sequence is TGTGCCAGCAGCCTGGGGGGGCGGGGCGAAGAGACCCAGTACTTC.

The chain couples TRBV15 to TRBJ1-2; 9 bases map to TRBD1. The CDR3 covers 15 residues. Germline V gene lookup returns CDR1 LNHNV and CDR2 YYDKDF (reference sequence). Germline trimming cut 5 bases from V and 3 bases from J; bases unmatched to any gene: 7. Here the CDR3 DNA reads TGTGCCACCAGCCCCCCGGGACAGGGCTACTATGGCTACACCTTC. This sequence encodes CATSPPGQGYYGYTF.

The rearrangement links TRBV29-1 to TRBJ1-1, with TRBD1 as a possible D gene (6 bases). The germline gives CDR1 SQVTM, CDR2 ANQGSEA. CDR3 length: 14 amino acids. CDR3 nucleotides: TGCAGTATACTCCCGGGGGGCTTTTTTTCTGAAGCTTTCTTT. This translates into CSILPGGFFSEAFF. Supplemented by reference TRBV29-1 and TRBJ1-1, the full variable domain reads SAVISQKPSRDICQRGTSLTIQCQVDSQVTMMFWYRQQPGQSLTLIATANQGSEATYESGFVIDKFPISRPNLTFSTLTVSNMSPEDSSIYLCSILPGGFFSEAFFGQGTRLTVV.

This clone was found once. The J gene is TRBJ2-1, the V gene TRBV29-1; D possibly corresponds to TRBD2 (5 bases). Germline V gene data show CDR1 as SQVTM and CDR2 as ANQGSEA. There are 15 residues in the CDR3. V was shortened by 4 bases and J by 0 bases, with 13 bases between the two germline ends. DNA for the CDR3: TGCAGCGTTGCTACGGACTGGATCTCCTACAATGAGCAGTTCTTC. Encoded protein: CSVATDWISYNEQFF.

This chain uses TRBV2 with TRBJ2-4; a weak D match, TRBD1 (6 bases). The V gene lost 6 bases and the J gene lost 0 bases, with 15 bases spanning the gap. This CDR3 has 16 amino acids. CDR1 SNHLY and CDR2 FYNNEI come from the germline V gene. CDR3 nucleotides: TGTGCCAGCAGACAGGGTTTTGAACGAGCCAAAAACATTCAGTACTTC. Protein sequence: CASRQGFERAKNIQYF.

The chain carries TRBV27 and TRBJ1-1; D gene unclear. Germline lookup yields CDR1 MNHEY and CDR2 SMNVEV (reference sequence). The CDR3 consists of 15 residues. Trimming took off 8 bases at V and 6 bases at J, with 22 bases between the two ends. DNA for the CDR3: TGTGCCAGCTTGGGCGGGTGGCGGGAACATCCTGAAGCTTTCTTT. Encoded protein: CASLGGWREHPEAFF.

The chain couples TRBV7-9 to TRBJ2-7; D is possibly TRBD2 (6 bases). The CDR3 is 13 residues long. Germline V lookup: CDR1 SEHNR, CDR2 FQNEAQ (reference sequence). The V end was cut by 5 bases, the J end by 7 bases, with 15 bases between. CDR3 nucleotide sequence: TGTGCCAGCAGCGTATCCCTGGCGGGAGAGCAGTACTTC. It encodes CASSVSLAGEQYF. The variable domain in full, with the rest retrieved from reference TRBV7-9 and TRBJ2-7, is DTGVSQNPRHKITKRGQNVTFRCDPISEHNRLYWYRQTLGQGPEFLTYFQNEAQLEKSRLLSDRFSAERPKGSFSTLEIQRTEQGDSAMYLCASSVSLAGEQYFGPGTRLTVT.

The gene calls are TRBV6-5 and TRBJ2-7, with TRBD1 matching over 7 bases. CDR3 length: 15 amino acids. Trimming took 5 bases from V and 4 from J; bases not matched to a gene: 11. CDR1 and CDR2 (germline): MNHEY, SVGAGI. The CDR3 nucleotides are TGTGCCAGCAGTCCCTTCGATAGGGGGCTATACGAGCAGTACTTC. This codes for CASSPFDRGLYEQYF.

This clone was picked up one time. The chain links TRBV28 to TRBJ2-3; TRBD2 might be the D (6 bases). This CDR3 is built from 17 residues. V lost 3 bases, J lost 0 bases, and 16 bases lay in between. The germline V gene has CDR1 MDHEN and CDR2 SYDVKM. Here the CDR3 reads CASSFRSISGSTDTQYF. CDR3 in DNA: TGTGCCAGCAGTTTCAGGTCGATTAGCGGAAGCACAGATACGCAGTATTTT. The variable domain in full, with the rest retrieved from reference TRBV28 and TRBJ2-3, is DVKVTQSSRYLVKRTGEKVFLECVQDMDHENMFWYRQDPGLGLRLIYFSYDVKMKEKGDIPEGYSVSREKKERFSLILESASTNQTSMYLCASSFRSISGSTDTQYFGPGTRLTVL.

The chain combines TRBV29-1 with TRBJ2-7; 9 bases line up with TRBD1. This CDR3 has 14 amino acids. Germline V gene lookup returns CDR1 SQVTM and CDR2 ANQGSEA. Trimming took 4 bases from V and 2 from J; bases not matched to a gene: 6. The CDR3 protein is CSVAGRQGAYEQYF. CDR3 nucleotides: TGCAGCGTTGCCGGTAGACAGGGGGCCTACGAGCAGTACTTC.

This sequence joins TRBV19 and TRBJ2-3, with 10 nucleotides matching TRBD2. This CDR3 comprises 16 residues. J gave up 1 base and V 6 bases, and 7 bases lay outside the gene matches. From germline, CDR1 is LNHDA and CDR2 SQIVND (reference sequence). The CDR3 spells CASRTSGADRTDTQYF. The CDR3 nucleotides are TGTGCCAGTAGAACTAGCGGGGCCGACCGCACAGATACGCAGTATTTT.

The chain is built from TRBV28 and TRBJ1-4; D is perhaps TRBD1 (5 bases). There are 15 residues in the CDR3. Germline CDR1 reads MDHEN; CDR2 reads SYDVKM. V lost 7 bases and J 4 bases, leaving 16 bases between the germline ends. The CDR3 nucleotides are TGTGCCAGCATCCCGCCTGGGGGGGGTAATGAAAAACTGTTTTTT. Translated, it gives CASIPPGGGNEKLFF.

The rearrangement links TRBV6-1 to TRBJ2-7; maybe TRBD1 (6 bases). The CDR3 spans 14 residues. From germline, CDR1 is MNHNS and CDR2 SASEGT. The germline V and J ends were trimmed by 7 bases and 3 bases, with 16 bases remaining between them. The CDR3 protein is CASNRDTGFYEQYF. The CDR3 coding sequence is TGTGCCAGCAATCGGGACACAGGCTTCTACGAGCAGTACTTC.

V is TRBV6-6 and J is TRBJ1-1; no reliable D call. Germline lookup yields CDR1 MNHNY and CDR2 SVGAGI (reference sequence). V dropped 2 bases and J dropped 6 bases, with 7 bases sitting between them. The CDR3 spans 12 residues. The CDR3 loop reads CASSYNRAEAFF. The CDR3 DNA reads as TGTGCCAGCAGTTACAACCGGGCTGAAGCTTTCTTT.

This chain joins TRBV5-5 and TRBJ1-4, with TRBD1 matching 10 bases. V gave up 2 bases and J gave up 4 bases; unmatched junction bases: 2. The germline gives CDR1 SGHKS, CDR2 YYEKEE (reference sequence). The CDR3 has 15 amino acids. CDR3 nucleotide sequence: TGTGCCAGCAGCTTAAGGACAGGGGGTAATGAAAAACTGTTTTTT. Protein product: CASSLRTGGNEKLFF.

The V gene is TRBV11-2, the J gene TRBJ1-5; D is possibly TRBD1 (6 bases). There are 15 residues in the CDR3. Trimming left V 1 base short and J 7 bases short, with 14 bases between. Germline lookup yields CDR1 SGHAT and CDR2 FQNNGV. DNA for the CDR3: TGTGCCAGCAGCTTAGCGACAGGACGCGGGCAGCCCCAGCATTTT. Protein: CASSLATGRGQPQHF.

The chain links TRBV10-3 to TRBJ1-2; tentative D call: TRBD1 (5 bases). Trimming took 6 bases from V and 3 from J, leaving 20 bases between them. CDR1 is ENHRY and CDR2 is SYGVKD in the germline V gene. The CDR3 spans 16 residues. CDR3 amino acids: CAIRGQAGRIDYGYTF. The CDR3 DNA sequence: TGTGCCATCAGAGGCCAGGCAGGGCGGATTGACTATGGCTACACCTTC.

The DNA for the CDR3 is TGTGCCAGCAGTTTCCGGGGACATCCCTACAATGAGCAGTTCTTC. Translated, it gives CASSFRGHPYNEQFF. The rearrangement links TRBV28 to TRBJ2-1, with D perhaps TRBD1 (6 bases). Germline assignment: CDR1 MDHEN and CDR2 SYDVKM. The CDR3 sequence is 15 residues long. Trimming removed 3 bases at V and 2 bases at J, with 11 bases between.

The chain joins TRBV4-1 to TRBJ1-3, with unresolved D. The ends were cut back, 0 bases at V and 0 bases at J, with 3 bases in the middle. The CDR3 sequence is 14 residues long. CDR1 is MGHRA, CDR2 YSYEKL, per germline. The CDR3 spells CASSQESSGNTIYF. In nucleotides, the CDR3 is TGCGCCAGCAGCCAAGAGAGCTCTGGAAACACCATATATTTT.

The chain employs TRBV2 and TRBJ1-2; no clear D. CDR1 and CDR2 from the germline V gene are SNHLY and FYNNEI. The CDR3 is made up of 14 amino acids. Trimming cost V 6 bases and J 0 bases, with 11 bases left between them. CDR3 DNA: TGTGCCAGCAGCCTCCAGCGGGCTAACTATGGCTACACCTTC. Its translation is CASSLQRANYGYTF.

The chain couples TRBV7-2 to TRBJ1-1; TRBD1 aligns across 8 bases. The CDR3 has 15 amino acids. The germline V gene has CDR1 SGHTA and CDR2 FQGNSA. Trimming cost V 1 base and J 4 bases; bases outside gene matches: 5. The CDR3 DNA reads TGTGCCAGCAGCTTAGTTTCAGACAGGGGCACTGAAGCTTTCTTT. This translates into CASSLVSDRGTEAFF.

Comments on this clone: The junction and the germline gene differ at one end; a read error may be behind it. V is TRBV2 and J is TRBJ2-3; the match to TRBD2 covers 16 bases. Per the germline V gene, CDR1 is SNHLY and CDR2 is FYNNEI. CDR3 length: 17 residues. CDR3 bases: TGTGCCAGCAGGGAAGGGACTAGCGGGGGGGCATGGAGTACGCAGTATTTT. Protein sequence: CASREGTSGGAWSTQYF.

The chain recombines TRBV11-3 with TRBJ1-1; TRBD1 might be the D (5 bases). The CDR3 consists of 14 residues. Trimming cost V 2 bases and J 1 base, with 8 bases left between them. Germline values: CDR1 SGHNT, CDR2 YENEEA. CDR3 sequence (DNA): TGTGCCAGCAGCTTACAGGGTAGGAACACTGAAGCTTTCTTT. This gives the protein CASSLQGRNTEAFF.

This clone was counted between two and nine times. The CDR3 DNA is TGTGCCAGCAGCTCTTTCGTACTAGCGGGGGGGCCGAACACCGGGGAGCTGTTTTTT. Translation: CASSSFVLAGGPNTGELFF. The rearrangement joins TRBV7-8 to TRBJ2-2, with TRBD2 matching 13 bases. After removal of 4 bases from V and 0 bases from J, the junction contained 8 bases not matched to a gene. The germline gives CDR1 SGHVS, CDR2 FQNEAQ. This CDR3 has 19 residues.